A single T cell receptor beta chain is shown here with its context. Its antigen is as yet unknown. The sample comes from a study of T cell responses to AZD1222 COVID-19 vaccine. Study-level background: Second-dose recipients at about 4 or about 12 weeks were treated as one pooled group. Regarding the study as a whole: Researchers report vaccine-associated CD4 TCRs spanning spike, with dominance at 160-218 and 743-854.

V was cut by 2 bases and J by 6 bases, with 3 bases left in between. The germline V gene has CDR1 SNHLY and CDR2 FYNNEI. CDR3 length: 11 amino acids. Only in-frame clones appear in the TCRdb table, and some are missing; sequencing was by immunoSEQ multiplex PCR. The profile shows 93,000 or so clones, less than 95% of them singletons. The sample here was peripheral blood, taken on day 0 of AZD1222 vaccination. The chain joins TRBV2 to TRBJ2-3; D gene ambiguous. The source is an adult in good health. CDR3 amino acids: CASSELDTQYF. The CDR3 DNA is TGTGCCAGCAGTGAATTGGATACGCAGTATTTT.